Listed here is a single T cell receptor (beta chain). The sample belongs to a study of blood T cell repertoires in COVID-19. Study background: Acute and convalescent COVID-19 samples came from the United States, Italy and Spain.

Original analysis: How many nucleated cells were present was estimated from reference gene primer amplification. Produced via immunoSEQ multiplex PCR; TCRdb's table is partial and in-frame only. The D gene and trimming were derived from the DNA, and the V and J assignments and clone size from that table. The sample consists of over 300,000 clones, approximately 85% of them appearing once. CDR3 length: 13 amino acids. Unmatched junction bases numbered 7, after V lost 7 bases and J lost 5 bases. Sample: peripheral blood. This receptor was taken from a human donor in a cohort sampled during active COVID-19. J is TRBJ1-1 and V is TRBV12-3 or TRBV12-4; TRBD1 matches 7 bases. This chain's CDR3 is CASNFPGGTEAFF. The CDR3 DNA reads TGTGCCAGCAATTTTCCAGGGGGGACTGAAGCTTTCTTT.